This TCR beta chain appears in the sequencing data of a study of long-term antiretroviral therapy in people with HIV. For the study at large: When the earliest samples were collected, ART was typically delayed until CD4 counts fell.

The samples comprised roughly 0.95-10 million cryopreserved PBMC ahead of DNA extraction. They ran version v3.0 of the immunoSEQ assay at survey level. Measured with immunoSEQ multiplex PCR; TCRdb has only the in-frame clones, and not every one. The sample carries about 23,000 clones, nearly 90% recorded once. The CDR3 runs 20 residues. Losses at the gene ends were 0 bases for V and 2 bases for J; bases not matched to a gene: 17. CDR1 and CDR2 from the germline V gene are SGHRS and YFSETQ. This rearrangement joins TRBV5-1 to TRBJ2-3; 8 nucleotides match TRBD2. The receptor was isolated from a man in his fifties or sixties with HIV. Sequenced material: unsorted PBMCs, taken 0.6 years after starting antiretroviral therapy. DNA of the CDR3: TGCGCCAGCAGCTTGGGTACGCTCGTACTAGCGGTGACGAACACAGATACGCAGTATTTT. Translated, it gives CASSLGTLVLAVTNTDTQYF.